This record concerns one T cell receptor (beta chain) sequence. The sample belongs to a study of blood T cell repertoires in COVID-19. CDR1 is LNHDA, CDR2 SQIVND, per germline (reference sequence). This CDR3 is 14 amino acids long. The V and J ends lost 3 bases and 4 bases respectively, with 11 bases between them. Method: immunoSEQ multiplex PCR; TCRdb's copy keeps in-frame clones and lacks some. The sample holds roughly 430,000 clones, approximately 91% seen once. The TCR sequence derives from a woman aged 18-29 years who had been exposed to COVID-19. The chain combines TRBV19 with TRBJ2-3; weak D call: TRBD1 (6 bases). Sequenced: PBMCs or T cells enriched from blood (not recorded which). CDR3 coding DNA: TGTGCCAGTAGTATTGAGGGGGTCTCAGATACGCAGTATTTT. Translated: CASSIEGVSDTQYF.